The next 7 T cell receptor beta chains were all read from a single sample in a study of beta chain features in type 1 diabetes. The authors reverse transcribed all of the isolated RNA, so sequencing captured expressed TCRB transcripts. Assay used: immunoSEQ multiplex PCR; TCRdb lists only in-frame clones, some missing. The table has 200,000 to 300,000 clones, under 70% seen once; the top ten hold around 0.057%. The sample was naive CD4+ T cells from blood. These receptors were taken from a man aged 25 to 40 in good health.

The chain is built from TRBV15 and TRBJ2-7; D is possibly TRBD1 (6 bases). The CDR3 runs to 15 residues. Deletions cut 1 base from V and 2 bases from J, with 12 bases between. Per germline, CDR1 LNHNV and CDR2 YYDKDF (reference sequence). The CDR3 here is CATSRALSGAYEQYF. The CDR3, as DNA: TGTGCCACCAGCAGAGCTTTGTCAGGGGCCTACGAGCAGTACTTC.

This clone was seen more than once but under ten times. The CDR3 DNA reads TGTGCCAGCAGCGTCGGACACGCCACTGAAGCTTTCTTT. Translated: CASSVGHATEAFF. The chain couples TRBV9 to TRBJ1-1; possibly TRBD1 for D (5 bases). CDR1 SGDLS and CDR2 YYNGEE come from the germline V gene. This CDR3 is built from 13 residues. Trimming left V 2 bases short and J 4 bases short, with 9 bases between.

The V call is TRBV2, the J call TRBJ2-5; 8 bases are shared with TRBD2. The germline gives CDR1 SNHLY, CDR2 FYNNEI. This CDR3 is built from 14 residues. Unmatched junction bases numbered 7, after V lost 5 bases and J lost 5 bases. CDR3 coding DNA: TGTGCCAGCAGTCCCGGGACTAGGGTGGAGACCCAGTACTTC. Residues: CASSPGTRVETQYF.

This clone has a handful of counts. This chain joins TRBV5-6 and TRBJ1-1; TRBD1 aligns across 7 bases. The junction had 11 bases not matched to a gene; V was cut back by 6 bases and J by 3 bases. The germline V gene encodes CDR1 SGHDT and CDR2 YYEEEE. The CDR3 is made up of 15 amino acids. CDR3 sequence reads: CASTSARQGDTEAFF. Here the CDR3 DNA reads TGTGCCAGCACCTCGGCCAGACAGGGTGACACTGAAGCTTTCTTT.

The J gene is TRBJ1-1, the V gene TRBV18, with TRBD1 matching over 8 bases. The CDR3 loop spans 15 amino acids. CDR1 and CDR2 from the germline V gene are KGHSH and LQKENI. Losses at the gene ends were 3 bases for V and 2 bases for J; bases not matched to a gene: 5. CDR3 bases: TGTGCCAGCTCACCCCAGACAGGGGCTAACACTGAAGCTTTCTTT. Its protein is CASSPQTGANTEAFF.

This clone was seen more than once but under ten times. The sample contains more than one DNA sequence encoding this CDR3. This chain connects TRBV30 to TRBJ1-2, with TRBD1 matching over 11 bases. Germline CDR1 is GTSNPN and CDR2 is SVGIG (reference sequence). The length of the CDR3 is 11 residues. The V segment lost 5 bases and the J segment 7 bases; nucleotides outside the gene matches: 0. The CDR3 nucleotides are TGTGCCTGGGGGACAGGGGGTGGCTACACCTTC. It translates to CAWGTGGGYTF.

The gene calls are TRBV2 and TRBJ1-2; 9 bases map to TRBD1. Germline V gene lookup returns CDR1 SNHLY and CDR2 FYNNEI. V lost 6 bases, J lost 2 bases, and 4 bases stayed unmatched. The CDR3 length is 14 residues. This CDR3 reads CASRPDRGNYGYTF. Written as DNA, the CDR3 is TGTGCCAGCAGACCCGACAGGGGGAACTATGGCTACACCTTC.